The 9 T cell receptor beta chains listed next were all sequenced from one sample in a study of blood T cell repertoires in COVID-19. Measured with immunoSEQ multiplex PCR; TCRdb has only the in-frame clones, and not every one. The sample consists of around 160,000 clones, 80% to 90% of them appearing once. Material for sequencing was peripheral blood. These receptors all stem from a man at least 80 years old with acute or convalescent COVID-19.

The sample holds one count of this clone. The genes are TRBV28 and TRBJ2-7; 8 bases are a match to TRBD2. The CDR3 totals 14 residues. Trimming took 8 bases from V and 1 from J; bases not matched to a gene: 7. CDR1 and CDR2 (germline): MDHEN, SYDVKM. This CDR3 reads CASSTSGYSYEQYF. The DNA for the CDR3 is TGTGCCAGCTCTACTAGCGGCTATTCCTACGAGCAGTACTTC.

The chain joins TRBV21-1 to TRBJ2-7; the D segment call TRBD2 is taken from the table without a DNA check. TRBV21-1 is termed a pseudogene. This CDR3 comprises 16 residues. The CDR3 DNA reads TGTGCCAGCAACCTCTTCGGGGGGGTGGTAAAGTACGAGCAGTACTTC. It codes for CASNLFGGVVKYEQYF.

The V call is TRBV7-9, the J call TRBJ2-7; 7 nucleotides align to TRBD1. With 0 bases clipped from V and 1 base from J, the junction kept 3 bases outside the gene matches. Germline CDR1 and CDR2: SEHNR and FQNEAQ (reference sequence). The CDR3 sequence is 15 residues long. In nucleotides, the CDR3 is TGTGCCAGCAGCTTAGCTGGGACAGTATCCTACGAGCAGTACTTC. It is translated as CASSLAGTVSYEQYF.

The DNA of the CDR3 is TGTGCCAGTAGTACGGGGGACAGCCGACTGAATTCACCCCTCCACTTT. Translating gives CASSTGDSRLNSPLHF. The chain has TRBV19 and TRBJ1-6, with 7 bases that match TRBD1. The trim removed 4 bases at V and 7 bases at J, leaving 10 bases unmatched. The V gene's germline CDR1 is LNHDA and CDR2 SQIVND (reference sequence). The CDR3 totals 16 residues. Full variable domain (remainder filled in from reference TRBV19 and TRBJ1-6): DGGITQSPKYLFRKEGQNVTLSCEQNLNHDAMYWYRQDPGQGLRLIYYSQIVNDFQKGDIAEGYSVSREKKESFPLTVTSAQKNPTAFYLCASSTGDSRLNSPLHFGNGTRLTVT.

Remarks on this clone: Since a much larger clone is just one base distant, this may be a read error. The chain has TRBV27 and TRBJ1-6; 8 nucleotides agree with TRBD1. Germline V gene data show CDR1 as MNHEY and CDR2 as SMNVEV (reference sequence). J was trimmed by 5 bases and V by 6 bases; bases with no gene match: 3. This CDR3 is 14 amino acids long. The CDR3, as DNA: TGTGCCAGCAGGCAGGGACAGGATAATTCACCCCTCCACTTT. Amino acid sequence: CASRQGQDNSPLHF.

The V and J genes are TRBV2 and TRBJ1-2; the D is unclear. The V and J ends lost 8 bases and 4 bases respectively, with 20 bases between them. This CDR3 region has 15 residues. Germline CDR1 and CDR2: SNHLY and FYNNEI. The CDR3 sequence is CASPKMRAGVYGYTF. CDR3 DNA sequence: TGTGCCAGCCCGAAGATGCGGGCCGGGGTCTATGGCTACACCTTC.

The rearrangement links TRBV5-8 to TRBJ1-6; 8 nucleotides line up with TRBD1. CDR3 size: 15 residues. Germline V CDR1 and CDR2: SGHTS, YDEGEE. The V gene end was trimmed by 1 base and the J gene end by 6 bases; junction bases not matched to a gene: 3. The CDR3 protein is CASSLFQGANSPLHF. The CDR3 DNA is TGTGCCAGCAGCTTGTTTCAGGGGGCTAATTCACCCCTCCACTTT.

The chain links TRBV19 to TRBJ1-4; no definite D call. Germline V gene sequence: CDR1 LNHDA, CDR2 SQIVND (reference sequence). CDR3 length: 13 amino acids. V shed 2 bases and J shed 8 bases, with 9 bases lying between them. CDR3 residues: CASSIMSREKLFF. DNA for the CDR3: TGTGCCAGTAGTATAATGTCCAGGGAAAAACTGTTTTTT.

This chain's CDR3 is CASRHGLAGATYEQYF. In nucleotides, the CDR3 is TGTGCCAGCAGGCACGGGCTAGCGGGCGCAACCTACGAGCAGTACTTC. This chain joins TRBV3-1 (or the pseudogene TRBV3-2) and TRBJ2-7; 8 bases are shared with TRBD2. V trimming: 6 bases; J trimming: 2 bases; junction bases outside the gene matches: 12. The V gene's germline CDR1 is LGHDT and CDR2 YNNKEL (reference sequence). The CDR3 is 16 residues long.